Shown below are 21 T cell receptor beta chains from a single sample sequenced in a study of blood T cell repertoires in COVID-19. Assay: immunoSEQ multiplex PCR; the TCRdb copy retains only in-frame clones and omits some. The repertoire holds some 120,000 clones, with around 83% as singletons. Sequencing was done on a sample of peripheral blood. Receptor source: a man aged 80 or over with active or convalescent COVID-19.

The chain carries TRBV6-5 and TRBJ2-3, with TRBD2 identical over 11 bases. V shed 7 bases and J 10 bases; nucleotides not matched to a gene: 7. Germline values: CDR1 MNHEY, CDR2 SVGAGI. The CDR3 runs to 13 residues. This CDR3 is CASTGLAGGAQYF. The CDR3 DNA is TGTGCCAGCACCGGACTAGCGGGTGGAGCGCAGTATTTT.

This clone has only one observation. This chain links TRBV6-2 or TRBV6-3 with TRBJ1-1; D uncertain. Trimming removed 4 bases at V and 11 bases at J, with 11 bases between. Germline loops: CDR1 MNHEY, CDR2 SVGEGT. CDR3 size: 11 residues. The CDR3 DNA reads TGTGCCAGCAGTTCGGGGAGCGCGGCTTTCTTT. Translating gives CASSSGSAAFF.

J is TRBJ2-1 and V is TRBV4-3; 15 bases line up with TRBD2. The CDR3 sequence is 16 residues long. CDR1 is LGHNA, CDR2 YSLEER, per germline. V lost 1 base, J lost 7 bases, and 2 bases stayed unmatched. Here the CDR3 DNA reads TGCGCCAGCAGCCAAGGGACTAGCGGGGGGGCAAATGAGCAGTTCTTC. It yields the protein CASSQGTSGGANEQFF.

The rearrangement links TRBV21-1 to TRBJ2-7; the listed D gene, TRBD2, was not tested against the DNA. TRBV21-1 is deemed a pseudogene. The length of the CDR3 is 18 residues. The CDR3 loop reads CASRTRFAGRQSPYEQYF. CDR3 in DNA: TGTGCCAGCAGGACGCGGTTCGCGGGACGCCAGTCCCCTTACGAGCAGTACTTC.

In this sample, this clone turned up a few times. The rearrangement uses TRBV5-6 and TRBJ1-5; TRBD1 matches 11 bases. V was clipped by 7 bases and J by 2 bases; unmatched bases: 14. CDR1 and CDR2 (germline): SGHDT, YYEEEE. The CDR3 has 18 amino acids. The CDR3: CASHSGGQGDRGNQPQHF. The CDR3 bases are TGTGCCAGCCACTCTGGGGGACAGGGGGATAGGGGCAATCAGCCCCAGCATTTT.

The genes are TRBV3-1 (or the pseudogene TRBV3-2) and TRBJ2-1; 9 nucleotides agree with TRBD1. V trimming: 3 bases; J trimming: 5 bases; junction bases outside the gene matches: 2. This CDR3 is built from 14 residues. Germline V gene lookup returns CDR1 LGHDT and CDR2 YNNKEL (reference sequence). The CDR3 region is CASSQGQGHNEQFF. CDR3 DNA: TGTGCCAGCAGCCAGGGACAGGGCCACAATGAGCAGTTCTTC.

This chain connects TRBV5-1 to TRBJ2-2; weak D call: TRBD1 (6 bases). Looked up from germline, CDR1 is SGHRS and CDR2 is YFSETQ. This CDR3 has 15 amino acids. The ends were cut back, 1 base at V and 2 bases at J, with 9 bases in the middle. This chain's CDR3 is CASSLLQGNTGELFF. Here the CDR3 DNA reads TGCGCCAGCAGCTTGTTACAGGGAAACACCGGGGAGCTGTTTTTT. The whole variable domain, filled in from reference TRBV5-1 and TRBJ2-2, reads KAGVTQTPRYLIKTRGQQVTLSCSPISGHRSVSWYQQTPGQGLQFLFEYFSETQRNKGNFPGRFSGRQFSNSRSEMNVSTLELGDSALYLCASSLLQGNTGELFFGEGSRLTVL.

V and J are TRBV4-3 and TRBJ2-4; 8 bases map to TRBD1. The CDR3 consists of 14 residues. Unmatched junction bases numbered 5, after V lost 0 bases and J lost 10 bases. The germline CDR1 and CDR2 sequences are LGHNA and YSLEER. The CDR3 loop is CASSQEDRGGIQYF. CDR3 bases: TGCGCCAGCAGCCAAGAAGACAGGGGCGGGATTCAGTACTTC.

This chain uses TRBV6-5 with TRBJ1-1; D is unclear. Trimming took 7 bases from V and 5 from J, leaving 11 bases between them. The CDR3 sequence is 12 residues long. The germline V gene encodes CDR1 MNHEY and CDR2 SVGAGI. The CDR3 sequence is CASMQSATEAFF. CDR3 in DNA: TGTGCCAGCATGCAAAGTGCGACTGAAGCTTTCTTT.

The chain uses TRBV19 and TRBJ1-1; D is perhaps TRBD1 (5 bases). Trimming removed 6 bases at V and 0 bases at J, with 14 bases between. The CDR3 totals 15 residues. Germline V lookup: CDR1 LNHDA, CDR2 SQIVND (reference sequence). CDR3 residues: CASRPPGLMNTEAFF. The CDR3 DNA sequence: TGTGCCAGTAGGCCCCCGGGACTTATGAACACTGAAGCTTTCTTT.

The V call is TRBV6-5, the J call TRBJ2-3; no definite D call. Trimming stripped 8 bases from V and 2 bases from J, with 17 bases between. Germline V gene data show CDR1 as MNHEY and CDR2 as SVGAGI. The CDR3 loop spans 15 amino acids. CDR3: CASSVRDILTDTQYF. Written as DNA, the CDR3 is TGTGCCAGCTCTGTCAGAGACATTCTCACAGATACGCAGTATTTT.

The V and J genes are TRBV12-5 and TRBJ1-5; D not certain. The ends were cut back, 1 base at V and 7 bases at J, with 11 bases in the middle. CDR3 length equals 14 residues. Germline V lookup: CDR1 LGHNT, CDR2 FRNRAP. In DNA, the CDR3 is TGTGCTAGTGGTTTGGACCCGGGGAGGCAGCCCCAGCATTTT. It is translated as CASGLDPGRQPQHF.

The V gene is TRBV11-2, the J gene TRBJ1-4, with 7 nucleotides matching TRBD1. CDR1 and CDR2 (germline): SGHAT, FQNNGV. Trimming at V came to 0 bases and at J to 8 bases, leaving 9 bases not matched to a gene. This CDR3 has 16 amino acids. The CDR3 bases are TGTGCCAGCAGCTTAGACGTCGCCAGGGGGGAAGAAAAACTGTTTTTT. Protein sequence: CASSLDVARGEEKLFF.

The CDR3 DNA follows: TGTGCCAGCAGCTTAGCCGGGGGGCCCACAGATACGCAGTATTTT. Translation: CASSLAGGPTDTQYF. This chain connects TRBV7-6 to TRBJ2-3, with D perhaps matching TRBD2 (7 bases). This CDR3 has 15 amino acids. Trimming pared 0 bases from V and 2 bases from J, leaving 9 bases between. Germline V gene sequence: CDR1 SGHVS, CDR2 FNYEAQ.

The rearrangement joins TRBV2 to TRBJ2-3, with D maybe TRBD2 (6 bases). The CDR3 is 11 residues long. Trimming shortened V by 6 bases and J by 11 bases, and 12 bases separated the two germline ends. Germline V gives CDR1 SNHLY, CDR2 FYNNEI. Here the CDR3 DNA reads TGTGCCAGCAGCGCAGAGGGAGGGCAGTATTTT. Translated, it gives CASSAEGGQYF.

The rearrangement uses TRBV6-6 and TRBJ1-6; a weak D match, TRBD1 (5 bases). This CDR3 contains 14 residues. Deletions cut 4 bases from V and 10 bases from J, with 14 bases between. Germline CDR1 MNHNY, CDR2 SVGAGI (reference sequence). Written as DNA, the CDR3 is TGTGCCAGCAGTTCCGGGACGGGAGGGTCACCCCTCCACTTT. This encodes CASSSGTGGSPLHF.

The chain joins TRBV6-2 or TRBV6-3 to TRBJ1-2; the D gene is possibly TRBD1 (6 bases). Germline CDR1 is MNHEY and CDR2 is SVGEGT. Trimming left V 1 base short and J 5 bases short, with 11 bases between. This CDR3 has 14 residues. The CDR3 here is CASSYYQGRYGYTF. CDR3 coding DNA: TGTGCCAGCAGTTACTATCAGGGGCGGTATGGCTACACCTTC.

The chain combines TRBV5-5 with TRBJ2-1; D might be TRBD1 (5 bases). Germline V gives CDR1 SGHKS, CDR2 YYEKEE (reference sequence). V was trimmed by 4 bases and J by 11 bases, leaving 13 bases between them. The CDR3 has 12 amino acids. The CDR3 DNA is TGTGCCAGCAGCCCTGACAGCTTACAGCAGTTCTTC. Translating it yields CASSPDSLQQFF.

The rearrangement links TRBV7-2 to TRBJ2-5; a weak D match, TRBD1 (6 bases). CDR1 and CDR2 (germline): SGHTA, FQGNSA. V was trimmed by 7 bases and J by 4 bases, leaving 19 bases between them. The CDR3 runs to 15 residues. The CDR3 nucleotides are TGTGCCAGCACCCCGAGGGGGAGCGTTCGAGAGACCCAGTACTTC. This encodes CASTPRGSVRETQYF.

This clone has only one observation. V and J are TRBV18 and TRBJ1-2; 8 bases fit TRBD1. CDR1 is KGHSH and CDR2 is LQKENI in the germline V gene. V dropped 0 bases and J dropped 7; count of bases not matched to a gene: 4. CDR3 length: 14 amino acids. Here the CDR3 DNA reads TGTGCCAGCTCACCACCGGCAGGGGGCCCTGGCTACACCTTC. Amino acid sequence: CASSPPAGGPGYTF.

V gene TRBV19 combines with J gene TRBJ2-7, with D possibly matching TRBD2 (6 bases). The V end was cut by 5 bases, the J end by 5 bases, with 19 bases between. The germline V gene has CDR1 LNHDA and CDR2 SQIVND (reference sequence). The CDR3 sequence is 15 residues long. The CDR3 loop is CASSPWDSRSHEQYF. The CDR3 DNA is TGTGCCAGTAGTCCCTGGGACTCACGATCTCACGAGCAGTACTTC.